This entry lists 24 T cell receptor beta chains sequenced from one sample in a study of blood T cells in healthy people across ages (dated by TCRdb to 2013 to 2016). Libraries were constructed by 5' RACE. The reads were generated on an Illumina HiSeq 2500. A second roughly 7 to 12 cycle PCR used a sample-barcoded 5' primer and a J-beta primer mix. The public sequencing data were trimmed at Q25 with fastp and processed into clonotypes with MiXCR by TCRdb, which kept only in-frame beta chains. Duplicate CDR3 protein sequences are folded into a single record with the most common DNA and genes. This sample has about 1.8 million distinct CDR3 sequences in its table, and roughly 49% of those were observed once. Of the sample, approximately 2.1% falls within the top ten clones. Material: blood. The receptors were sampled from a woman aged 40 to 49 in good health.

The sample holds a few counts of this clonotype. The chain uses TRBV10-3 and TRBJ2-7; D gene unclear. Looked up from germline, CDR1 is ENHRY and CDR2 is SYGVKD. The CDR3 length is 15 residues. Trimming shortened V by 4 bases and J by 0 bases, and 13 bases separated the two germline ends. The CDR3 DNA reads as TGTGCCATCAGTGGTCGGCAGGAAAACTCCTACGAGCAGTACTTC. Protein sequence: CAISGRQENSYEQYF.

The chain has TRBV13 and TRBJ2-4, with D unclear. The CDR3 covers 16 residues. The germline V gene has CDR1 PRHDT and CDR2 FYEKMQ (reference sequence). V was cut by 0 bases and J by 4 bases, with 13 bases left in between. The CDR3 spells CASSLGGLPRKNIQYF. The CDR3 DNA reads TGTGCCAGCAGCTTAGGGGGCCTTCCTCGAAAAAACATTCAGTACTTC.

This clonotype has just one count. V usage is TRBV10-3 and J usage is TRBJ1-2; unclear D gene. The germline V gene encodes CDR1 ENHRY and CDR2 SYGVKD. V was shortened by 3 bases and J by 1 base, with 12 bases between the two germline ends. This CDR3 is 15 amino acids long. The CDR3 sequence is CAISETTLFNYGYTF. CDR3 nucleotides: TGTGCCATCAGTGAAACTACACTCTTTAACTATGGCTACACCTTC.

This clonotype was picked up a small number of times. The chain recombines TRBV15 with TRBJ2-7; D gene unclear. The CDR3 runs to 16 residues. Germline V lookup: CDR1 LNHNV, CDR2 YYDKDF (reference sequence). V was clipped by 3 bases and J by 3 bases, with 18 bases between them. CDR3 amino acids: CATSSSSAATIYEQYF. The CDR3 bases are TGTGCCACCAGCAGTTCCTCAGCAGCCACTATCTACGAGCAGTACTTC.

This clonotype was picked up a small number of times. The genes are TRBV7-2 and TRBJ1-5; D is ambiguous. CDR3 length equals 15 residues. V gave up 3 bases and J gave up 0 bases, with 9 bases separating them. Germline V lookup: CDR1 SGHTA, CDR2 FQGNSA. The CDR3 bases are TGTGCCAGCAGCTTGGGAAGTTATAGCAATCAGCCCCAGCATTTT. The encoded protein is CASSLGSYSNQPQHF.

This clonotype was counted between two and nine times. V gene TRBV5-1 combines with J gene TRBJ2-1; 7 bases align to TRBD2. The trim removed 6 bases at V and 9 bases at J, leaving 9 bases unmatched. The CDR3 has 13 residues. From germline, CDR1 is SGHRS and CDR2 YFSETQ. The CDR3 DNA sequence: TGCGCCAGCACCCCTCGGGGGGAAGGTGAGCAGTTCTTC. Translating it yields CASTPRGEGEQFF.

CDR3: CASSLVVGAGGTDTQYF. The CDR3 DNA sequence: TGTGCCAGCAGCTTGGTAGTCGGGGCAGGGGGCACAGATACGCAGTATTTT. The V call is TRBV5-6, the J call TRBJ2-3, with a possible D match to TRBD1 (6 bases). Germline CDR1 is SGHDT and CDR2 is YYEEEE. Between the trimmed V and J ends, which lost 0 bases and 1 base, there was a span of 15 bases. The CDR3 is 17 amino acids.

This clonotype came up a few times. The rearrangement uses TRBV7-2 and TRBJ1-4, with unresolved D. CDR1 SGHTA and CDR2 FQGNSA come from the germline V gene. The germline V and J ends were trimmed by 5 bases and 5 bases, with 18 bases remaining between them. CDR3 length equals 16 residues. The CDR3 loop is CASSPPRRVGNEKLFF. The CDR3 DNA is TGTGCCAGCAGCCCTCCTCGGAGGGTAGGGAATGAAAAACTGTTTTTT.

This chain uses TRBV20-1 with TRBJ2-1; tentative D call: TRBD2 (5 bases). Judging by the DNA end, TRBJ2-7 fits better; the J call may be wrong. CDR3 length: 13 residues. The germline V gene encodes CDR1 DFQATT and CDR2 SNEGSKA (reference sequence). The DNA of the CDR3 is TGCAGTGCTGACCGGGGATACTACAATGAGCAGTACTTC. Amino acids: CSADRGYYNEQYF.

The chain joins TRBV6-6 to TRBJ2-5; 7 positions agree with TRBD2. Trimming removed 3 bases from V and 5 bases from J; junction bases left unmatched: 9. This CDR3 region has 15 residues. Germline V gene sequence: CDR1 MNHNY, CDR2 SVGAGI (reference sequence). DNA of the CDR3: TGTGCCAGCAGTTATAGCGGGCCTAGCGATGAGACCCAGTACTTC. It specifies CASSYSGPSDETQYF.

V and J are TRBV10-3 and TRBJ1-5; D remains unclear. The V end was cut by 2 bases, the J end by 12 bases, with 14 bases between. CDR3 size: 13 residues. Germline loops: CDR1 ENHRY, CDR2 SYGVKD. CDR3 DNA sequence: TGTGCCATCAGTGAGGGAGGATCAGCCTTCCAGCATTTT. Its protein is CAISEGGSAFQHF.

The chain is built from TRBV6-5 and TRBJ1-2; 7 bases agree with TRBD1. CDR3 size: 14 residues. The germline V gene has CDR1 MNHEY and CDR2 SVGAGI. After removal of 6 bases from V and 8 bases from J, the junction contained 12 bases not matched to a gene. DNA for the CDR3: TGTGCCAGCAGGCGGGCAACAGGGGCGATGGGCTACACCTTC. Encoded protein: CASRRATGAMGYTF.

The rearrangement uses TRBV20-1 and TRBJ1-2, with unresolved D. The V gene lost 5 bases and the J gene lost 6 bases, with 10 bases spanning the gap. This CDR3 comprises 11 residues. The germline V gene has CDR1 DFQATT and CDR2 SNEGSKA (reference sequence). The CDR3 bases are TGCAGTGCTCCCTGGAGCGATGGCTACACCTTC. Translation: CSAPWSDGYTF.

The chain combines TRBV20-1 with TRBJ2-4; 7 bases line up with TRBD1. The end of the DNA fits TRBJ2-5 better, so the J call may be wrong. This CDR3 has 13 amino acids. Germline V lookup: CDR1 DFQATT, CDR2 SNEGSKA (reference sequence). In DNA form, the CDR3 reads TGCAGTGCAAAAGACAGGGCCAAGGGGACCCAGTACTTC. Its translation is CSAKDRAKGTQYF.

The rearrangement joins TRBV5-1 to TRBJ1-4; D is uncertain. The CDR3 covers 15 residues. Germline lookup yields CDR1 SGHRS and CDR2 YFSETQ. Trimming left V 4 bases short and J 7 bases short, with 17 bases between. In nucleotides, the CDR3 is TGCGCCAGCAGCCTAACTTGCGGAGAGGGTGAAAAACTGTTTTTT. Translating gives CASSLTCGEGEKLFF. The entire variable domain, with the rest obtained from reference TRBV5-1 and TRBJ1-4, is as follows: KAGVTQTPRYLIKTRGQQVTLSCSPISGHRSVSWYQQTPGQGLQFLFEYFSETQRNKGNFPGRFSGRQFSNSRSEMNVSTLELGDSALYLCASSLTCGEGEKLFFGSGTQLSVL.

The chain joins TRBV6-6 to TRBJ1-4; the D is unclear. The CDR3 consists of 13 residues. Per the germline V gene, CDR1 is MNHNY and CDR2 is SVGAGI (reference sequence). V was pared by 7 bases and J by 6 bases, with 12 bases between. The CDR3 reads CASTGIRDEKLFF. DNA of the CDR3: TGTGCCAGCACCGGGATAAGGGATGAAAAACTGTTTTTT.

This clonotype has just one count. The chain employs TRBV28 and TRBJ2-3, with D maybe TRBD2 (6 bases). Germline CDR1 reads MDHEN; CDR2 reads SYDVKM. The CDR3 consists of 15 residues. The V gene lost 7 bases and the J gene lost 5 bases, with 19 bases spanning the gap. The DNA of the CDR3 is TGTGCCAGCACGGAGGGGATGTTGGTCGTAGATACGCAGTATTTT. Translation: CASTEGMLVVDTQYF.

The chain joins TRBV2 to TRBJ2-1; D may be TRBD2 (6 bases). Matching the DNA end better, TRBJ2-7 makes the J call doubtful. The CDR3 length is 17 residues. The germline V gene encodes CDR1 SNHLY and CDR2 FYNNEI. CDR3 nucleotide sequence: TGTGCCAGCAGTGATAGGGCCTCCGGGGGTTCCTACAATGAGCAGTACTTC. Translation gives CASSDRASGGSYNEQYF.

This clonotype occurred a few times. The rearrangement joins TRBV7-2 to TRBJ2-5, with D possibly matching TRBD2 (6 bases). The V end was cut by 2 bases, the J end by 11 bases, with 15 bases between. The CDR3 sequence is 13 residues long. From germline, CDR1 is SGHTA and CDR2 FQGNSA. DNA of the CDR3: TGTGCCAGCAGCTTATTTGGGGAGGAAGGGCAGTACTTC. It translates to CASSLFGEEGQYF.

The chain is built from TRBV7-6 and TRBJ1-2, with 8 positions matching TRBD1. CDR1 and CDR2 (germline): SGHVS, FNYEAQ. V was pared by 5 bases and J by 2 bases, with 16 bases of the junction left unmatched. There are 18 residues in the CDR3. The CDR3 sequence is CASSPGTGETAGNYGYTF. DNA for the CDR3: TGTGCCAGCAGCCCAGGGACAGGAGAAACCGCGGGGAACTATGGCTACACCTTC.

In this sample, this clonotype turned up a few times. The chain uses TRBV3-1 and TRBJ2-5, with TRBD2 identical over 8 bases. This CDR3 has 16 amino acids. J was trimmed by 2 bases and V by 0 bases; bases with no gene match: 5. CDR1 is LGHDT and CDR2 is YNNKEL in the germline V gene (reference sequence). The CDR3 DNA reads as TGTGCCAGCAGCCAAGAGATCGGGGGGGGTCAAGAGACCCAGTACTTC. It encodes CASSQEIGGGQETQYF.

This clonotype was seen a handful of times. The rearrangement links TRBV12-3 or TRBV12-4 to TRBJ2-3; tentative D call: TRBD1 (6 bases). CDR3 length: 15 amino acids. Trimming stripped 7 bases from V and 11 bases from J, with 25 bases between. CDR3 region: CASKIWPKTGRRQYF. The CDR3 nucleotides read TGTGCCAGCAAAATCTGGCCAAAGACAGGCCGAAGGCAGTATTTT.

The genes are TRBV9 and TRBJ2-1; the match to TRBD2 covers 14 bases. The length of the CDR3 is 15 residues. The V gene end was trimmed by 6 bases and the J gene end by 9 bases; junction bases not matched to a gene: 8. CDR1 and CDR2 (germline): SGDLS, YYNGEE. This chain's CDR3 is CASTAGLAGESEQFF. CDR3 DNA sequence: TGTGCCAGCACCGCGGGACTAGCGGGGGAAAGTGAGCAGTTCTTC.

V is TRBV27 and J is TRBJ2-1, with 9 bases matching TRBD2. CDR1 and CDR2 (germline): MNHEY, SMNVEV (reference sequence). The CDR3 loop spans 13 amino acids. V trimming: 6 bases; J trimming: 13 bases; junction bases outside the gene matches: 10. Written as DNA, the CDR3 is TGTGCCAGCAGGCGGGGGGGCCTGGAGACCCAGTTCTTC. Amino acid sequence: CASRRGGLETQFF.